The 11 T cell receptor beta chains listed next were all sequenced from one sample in a study of control samples from healthy donors and cancer patients. TCRdb's copy holds only in-frame clones and misses some; the assay was immunoSEQ multiplex PCR. The table includes around 100,000 clones, about 87% detected once. The sequencing sample was made of blood. The receptors here all came from a woman in her 70s in good health.

The V call is TRBV2, the J call TRBJ1-5; tentative D call: TRBD1 (5 bases). The CDR3 loop spans 15 amino acids. Germline CDR1 is SNHLY and CDR2 is FYNNEI. Trimming shortened V by 6 bases and J by 4 bases, and 16 bases separated the two germline ends. CDR3 bases: TGTGCCAGCAGCGAAAGAACAGGTGTGAATCAGCCCCAGCATTTT. Amino acids: CASSERTGVNQPQHF.

The V and J genes are TRBV19 and TRBJ1-1; D gene uncertain. The germline gives CDR1 LNHDA, CDR2 SQIVND (reference sequence). This CDR3 has 13 residues. V lost 4 bases to trimming and J lost 7 bases, with 13 bases between them. The CDR3 is CASSTSKEGEAFF. The CDR3 coding sequence is TGTGCCAGTAGTACTTCGAAGGAGGGTGAAGCTTTCTTT.

The chain carries TRBV5-4 and TRBJ1-1; D remains ambiguous. This CDR3 has 14 residues. Trimming removed 6 bases at V and 3 bases at J, with 15 bases between. CDR1 SGHNT and CDR2 YYREEE come from the germline V gene (reference sequence). The CDR3 loop reads CASTTAMRDTEAFF. CDR3 nucleotides: TGTGCCAGCACCACCGCCATGAGGGACACTGAAGCTTTCTTT.

The rearrangement joins TRBV5-5 to TRBJ1-6; no clear D. From germline, CDR1 is SGHKS and CDR2 YYEKEE (reference sequence). CDR3 length: 16 residues. Trimming removed 4 bases at V and 3 bases at J, with 14 bases between. The CDR3 sequence: CASSPLSGDYNSPLHF. The CDR3 bases are TGTGCCAGCAGCCCCCTGTCGGGAGACTATAATTCACCCCTCCACTTT.

V usage is TRBV12-3 or TRBV12-4 and J usage is TRBJ2-7, with 7 bases lining up with TRBD1. With V trimmed by 5 bases and J by 3 bases, 4 bases remained unmatched. The CDR3 consists of 13 residues. CDR3 region: CASSHRGLYEQYF. The DNA for the CDR3 is TGTGCCAGCAGTCACAGGGGCCTCTACGAGCAGTACTTC.

V and J are TRBV13 and TRBJ2-1; 7 bases agree with TRBD2. The CDR3 length is 15 residues. CDR1 PRHDT and CDR2 FYEKMQ come from the germline V gene (reference sequence). The ends lost 6 bases at V and 5 bases at J; junction bases unmatched: 10. This chain's CDR3 is CASSWRGTTNNEQFF. The CDR3 nucleotides are TGTGCCAGCAGTTGGCGAGGGACTACGAACAATGAGCAGTTCTTC.

V is TRBV6-2 or TRBV6-3 and J is TRBJ1-1; 7 positions match TRBD1. CDR1 and CDR2 from the germline V gene are MNHEY and SVGEGT. The CDR3 covers 15 residues. Trimming took 1 base from V and 1 from J; bases not matched to a gene: 3. CDR3 in DNA: TGTGCCAGCAGTTACTTTACAGGGGCGAACACTGAAGCTTTCTTT. Residues: CASSYFTGANTEAFF.

The V and J genes are TRBV9 and TRBJ2-5; TRBD2 aligns across 10 bases. The CDR3 sequence is 15 residues long. V dropped 4 bases and J dropped 4; count of bases not matched to a gene: 7. Germline loops: CDR1 SGDLS, CDR2 YYNGEE. The CDR3 DNA reads TGTGCCAGCAGCTCGCAGCGGGAGGGCCCAGAGACCCAGTACTTC. It specifies CASSSQREGPETQYF.

The rearrangement uses TRBV12-3 or TRBV12-4 and TRBJ2-7; no clear D. The CDR3 has 11 residues. Trimming removed 5 bases from V and 6 bases from J, with 8 bases in between. In DNA, the CDR3 is TGTGCCAGCAGTAGCAGAACCGAGCAGTACTTC. It is translated as CASSSRTEQYF.

The chain carries TRBV19 and TRBJ1-6, with D perhaps TRBD1 (6 bases). Trimming removed 6 bases from V and 0 bases from J, with 9 bases in between. The CDR3 totals 15 residues. Per germline, CDR1 LNHDA and CDR2 SQIVND (reference sequence). CDR3 sequence (DNA): TGTGCCAGTAGAACGGACAGCTCCTATAATTCACCCCTCCACTTT. It translates to CASRTDSSYNSPLHF.

The chain links TRBV5-1 to TRBJ2-2; D perhaps matches TRBD1 (6 bases). V was pared by 0 bases and J by 1 base, with 7 bases between. CDR3 length: 15 residues. The germline gives CDR1 SGHRS, CDR2 YFSETQ. CDR3 sequence: CASSLDRVNTGELFF. CDR3 DNA: TGCGCCAGCAGCTTGGACAGGGTGAACACCGGGGAGCTGTTTTTT.